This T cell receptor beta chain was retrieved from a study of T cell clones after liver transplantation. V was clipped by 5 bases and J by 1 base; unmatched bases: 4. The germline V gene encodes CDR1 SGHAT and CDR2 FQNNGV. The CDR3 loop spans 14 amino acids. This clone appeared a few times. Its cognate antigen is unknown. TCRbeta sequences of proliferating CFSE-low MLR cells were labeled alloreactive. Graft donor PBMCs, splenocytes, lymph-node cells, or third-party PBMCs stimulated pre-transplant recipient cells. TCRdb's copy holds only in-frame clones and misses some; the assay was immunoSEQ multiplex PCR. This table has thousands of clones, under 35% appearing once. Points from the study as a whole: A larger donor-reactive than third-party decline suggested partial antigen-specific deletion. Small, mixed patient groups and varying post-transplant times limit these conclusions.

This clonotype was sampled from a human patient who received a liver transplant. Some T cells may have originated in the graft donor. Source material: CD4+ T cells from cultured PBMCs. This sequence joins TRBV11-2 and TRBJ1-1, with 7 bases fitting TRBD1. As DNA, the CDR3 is TGTGCCAGCAGCCCAGGACAGGCGAACACTGAAGCTTTCTTT. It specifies CASSPGQANTEAFF. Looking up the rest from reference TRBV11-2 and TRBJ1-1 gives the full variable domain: EAGVAQSPRYKIIEKRQSVAFWCNPISGHATLYWYQQILGQGPKLLIQFQNNGVVDDSQLPKDRFSAERLKGVDSTLKIQPAKLEDSAVYLCASSPGQANTEAFFGQGTRLTVV.